Listed below are T cell receptor beta chains from one sample, sequenced in a study of early T cells in non-severe SARS-CoV-2 infection. TCRdb redid the calling of the 5' RACE reads with MiXCR, one entry per CDR3 protein. Of some 54,000 distinct CDR3 sequences listed, approximately 11% are singletons. Sequenced sample: whole blood. These receptors came from an adult who was a healthcare worker with PCR-confirmed SARS-CoV-2 infection or an uninfected control (not recorded which). Each CDR3 is given with its conserved first and last residue. Each record gives: V gene, D gene, J gene, clone size, CDR3 DNA, CDR3 protein. D genes are given only for firm matches. Clone sizes are given selectively: once, few, many, or a class where the clone is expanded.

V gene: TRBV4-1; D gene: -; J gene: TRBJ1-5; clone size: few; CDR3 DNA: TGCGCCAGCAGCCAAGTGGACAGCTACAATCAGCCCCAGCATTTT; CDR3 protein: CASSQVDSYNQPQHF
V gene: TRBV10-3; D gene: -; J gene: TRBJ1-2; clone size: few; CDR3 DNA: TGTGCCATCAGTGAGCCCGGGGAAGGCTACACCTTC; CDR3 protein: CAISEPGEGYTF
V gene: TRBV5-4; D gene: -; J gene: TRBJ2-5; clone size: few; CDR3 DNA: TGTGCCAGCAGCCCTCAACGCACCGGGTTGGGGACCCAGTACTTC; CDR3 protein: CASSPQRTGLGTQYF
V gene: TRBV7-2; D gene: -; J gene: TRBJ2-3; clone size: -; CDR3 DNA: TGTGCCAGCAGCTTCCGGACCGCTAGCACAGATACGCAGTATTTT; CDR3 protein: CASSFRTASTDTQYF
V gene: TRBV10-3; D gene: TRBD1; J gene: TRBJ2-5; clone size: many; CDR3 DNA: TGTGCCATCGGGGGACAGCAAGAGACCCAGTACTTC; CDR3 protein: CAIGGQQETQYF
V gene: TRBV7-2; D gene: -; J gene: TRBJ1-1; clone size: many; CDR3 DNA: TGTGCCAGCAGCTTAGAACACCTGAACACTGAAGCTTTCTTT; CDR3 protein: CASSLEHLNTEAFF
V gene: TRBV19; D gene: -; J gene: TRBJ2-7; clone size: many; CDR3 DNA: TGTGCCAGTAGTGTCTTCAGCGGTTACGAGCAGTACTTC; CDR3 protein: CASSVFSGYEQYF
V gene: TRBV29-1; D gene: -; J gene: TRBJ2-7; clone size: many; CDR3 DNA: TGCAGCGTTAAAGACGATCCCTACGAGCAGTACTTC; CDR3 protein: CSVKDDPYEQYF
V gene: TRBV7-2; D gene: -; J gene: TRBJ2-2; clone size: many; CDR3 DNA: TGTGCCAGCAGCTTAGGTTTTTCGGGGACCGGGGAGCTGTTTTTT; CDR3 protein: CASSLGFSGTGELFF
V gene: TRBV10-2; D gene: TRBD2; J gene: TRBJ2-5; clone size: -; CDR3 DNA: TGCGCCAGCAGAAACGGGAGGTCACAAGAGACCCAGTACTTC; CDR3 protein: CASRNGRSQETQYF
V gene: TRBV7-9; D gene: -; J gene: TRBJ1-6; clone size: -; CDR3 DNA: TGTGCCAGCAGCCCCCGGTCGGTCGAGGCCCTCCACTTT; CDR3 protein: CASSPRSVEALHF
V gene: TRBV20-1; D gene: -; J gene: TRBJ2-5; clone size: many; CDR3 DNA: TGCAGTGCTAGAGATCTCGCGGGGGCAGCGGAGACCCAGTACTTC; CDR3 protein: CSARDLAGAAETQYF
V gene: TRBV6-2/TRBV6-3; D gene: TRBD2; J gene: TRBJ2-1; clone size: few; CDR3 DNA: TGTGCCAGCAGTTACTTCCCCCGGGCTAGCGGGGGCAATGAGCAGTTCTTC; CDR3 protein: CASSYFPRASGGNEQFF
V gene: TRBV27; D gene: TRBD2; J gene: TRBJ2-7; clone size: many; CDR3 DNA: TGTGCCAGCAGTTTTGGGCGGGAGGTGAACGAGCAGTACTTC; CDR3 protein: CASSFGREVNEQYF
V gene: TRBV20-1; D gene: -; J gene: TRBJ2-7; clone size: medium-sized; CDR3 DNA: TGCAGTGCTAGAGCGGGGGAGCAGTACTTC; CDR3 protein: CSARAGEQYF
V gene: TRBV4-3; D gene: -; J gene: TRBJ1-6; clone size: many; CDR3 DNA: TGCGCCAGCAGCCAAGAAGGCTACAGCAGTCCCGCGGGAACCCTCCACTTT; CDR3 protein: CASSQEGYSSPAGTLHF
V gene: TRBV18; D gene: -; J gene: TRBJ1-5; clone size: -; CDR3 DNA: TGTGCCAGCTCACCATTTGGGGAGCCCCAGCATTTT; CDR3 protein: CASSPFGEPQHF
V gene: TRBV5-1; D gene: TRBD1; J gene: TRBJ1-1; clone size: few; CDR3 DNA: TGCGCCAGCTACATGGACAGGGCCACTGAAGCTTTCTTT; CDR3 protein: CASYMDRATEAFF
V gene: TRBV7-2; D gene: -; J gene: TRBJ1-6; clone size: few; CDR3 DNA: TGTGCCAGCGGGCGGGACGCGGGAGATAATTCACCCCTCCACTTT; CDR3 protein: CASGRDAGDNSPLHF
V gene: TRBV12-3/TRBV12-4; D gene: -; J gene: TRBJ1-6; clone size: -; CDR3 DNA: TGTGCCAGCAGTTTAGCAAATTCACACCTCCACTTT; CDR3 protein: CASSLANSHLHF
V gene: TRBV9; D gene: -; J gene: TRBJ2-2; clone size: many; CDR3 DNA: TGTGCCAGCAGCGTAGAGGTCCTTTTCACCGGGGAGCTGTTTTTT; CDR3 protein: CASSVEVLFTGELFF
V gene: TRBV7-9; D gene: -; J gene: TRBJ2-7; clone size: many; CDR3 DNA: TGTGCCAGCAGGGACGCGAGGTACGAGCAGTACTTC; CDR3 protein: CASRDARYEQYF
V gene: TRBV4-3; D gene: TRBD1; J gene: TRBJ2-6; clone size: many; CDR3 DNA: TGCGCCAGCAGCCAAGTTGGGACAGGGTCTGGGGCCAACGTCCTGACTTTC; CDR3 protein: CASSQVGTGSGANVLTF
V gene: TRBV4-1; D gene: -; J gene: TRBJ1-1; clone size: many; CDR3 DNA: TGCGCCAGCAGCCAACCCTCCTTGGAGCCACGGTCTGAGGCTTTCTTT; CDR3 protein: CASSQPSLEPRSEAFF
V gene: TRBV20-1; D gene: TRBD2; J gene: TRBJ2-7; clone size: few; CDR3 DNA: TGCAGTGAGTTGGGAGGAGCGGGAAGTCGCTCCGAGCAGTACTTC; CDR3 protein: CSELGGAGSRSEQYF
V gene: TRBV20-1; D gene: -; J gene: TRBJ2-5; clone size: -; CDR3 DNA: TGCAGTGCTAGGATCCAGCAGGGGGGTGTCCTGGAGACCCAGTACTTC; CDR3 protein: CSARIQQGGVLETQYF
V gene: TRBV7-3; D gene: -; J gene: TRBJ2-2; clone size: few; CDR3 DNA: TGTGCCAGCAGCTTGTACGGGGAGGACACCGGGGAGCTGTTTTTT; CDR3 protein: CASSLYGEDTGELFF
V gene: TRBV2; D gene: -; J gene: TRBJ2-5; clone size: many; CDR3 DNA: TGTGCCACCCCCCACGCGGGTCCGAACGTGAACGTTCAAGAGACCCAGTACTTC; CDR3 protein: CATPHAGPNVNVQETQYF
V gene: TRBV4-2; D gene: TRBD1; J gene: TRBJ1-5; clone size: few; CDR3 DNA: TGTGCCAGCAGCCAGGTCGACAGGGGACACCAGCCCCAGCATTTT; CDR3 protein: CASSQVDRGHQPQHF
V gene: TRBV11-2; D gene: -; J gene: TRBJ2-2; clone size: -; CDR3 DNA: TGTGCCAGCACCCCTACTGGGAGCGGAAGGACCGGGGAGCTGTTTTTT; CDR3 protein: CASTPTGSGRTGELFF
V gene: TRBV6-6; D gene: TRBD1; J gene: TRBJ2-4; clone size: many; CDR3 DNA: TGTGCCAGCAGCCGACAGGGATCAGGGGTCAAAAACATTCAGTACTTC; CDR3 protein: CASSRQGSGVKNIQYF
V gene: TRBV3-1; D gene: -; J gene: TRBJ2-1; clone size: many; CDR3 DNA: TGTGCCAGCAGGCATTACCAGGGGGGTGAGCAGTTCTTC; CDR3 protein: CASRHYQGGEQFF
V gene: TRBV29-1; D gene: -; J gene: TRBJ2-1; clone size: few; CDR3 DNA: TGCAGCTTCTCCGGGACCGTCAATGAGCAGTTCTTC; CDR3 protein: CSFSGTVNEQFF
V gene: TRBV7-2; D gene: -; J gene: TRBJ2-1; clone size: few; CDR3 DNA: TGTGCCAGCAGCTTGGGGCTTACAATGGGGAATGAGCAGTTCTTC; CDR3 protein: CASSLGLTMGNEQFF
V gene: TRBV9; D gene: -; J gene: TRBJ2-1; clone size: few; CDR3 DNA: TGTGCCAGCAGCGTAGGACTAAAGGATGAGCAGTTCTTC; CDR3 protein: CASSVGLKDEQFF
V gene: TRBV15; D gene: -; J gene: TRBJ1-5; clone size: many; CDR3 DNA: TGTGCCACCAGCCGATCATGGTCGGGCCAGCCCCAGCATTTT; CDR3 protein: CATSRSWSGQPQHF
V gene: TRBV6-5; D gene: -; J gene: TRBJ1-2; clone size: many; CDR3 DNA: TGTGCCAGCATGAGTTGGGCGGTTGCCGGGTCCCCAGCTCTCTACTATGGCTACACCTTC; CDR3 protein: CASMSWAVAGSPALYYGYTF
V gene: TRBV9; D gene: -; J gene: TRBJ2-7; clone size: few; CDR3 DNA: TGTGCCAGCAGCGATGGGACCGGGTACTACGAGCAGTACTTC; CDR3 protein: CASSDGTGYYEQYF
V gene: TRBV25-1; D gene: TRBD1; J gene: TRBJ1-2; clone size: -; CDR3 DNA: TGTGCCAGCAGTGATCCACAGGGGGCGGGATTCTATGGCTACACCTTC; CDR3 protein: CASSDPQGAGFYGYTF
V gene: TRBV11-2; D gene: -; J gene: TRBJ1-6; clone size: -; CDR3 DNA: TGTGCCAGCAGCCCCATCAGGGGTGGGTCCCTCCACTTT; CDR3 protein: CASSPIRGGSLHF
V gene: TRBV7-3; D gene: -; J gene: TRBJ2-3; clone size: -; CDR3 DNA: TGTGCCAGCAGCTCAGGGATCCTACTAACAGATACGCAGTATTTT; CDR3 protein: CASSSGILLTDTQYF
V gene: TRBV28; D gene: TRBD2; J gene: TRBJ2-1; clone size: many; CDR3 DNA: TGTGCCAGCACTCTTACCGGGGGGGTTGAGGAGTTCTTC; CDR3 protein: CASTLTGGVEEFF
V gene: TRBV4-1; D gene: -; J gene: TRBJ1-3; clone size: -; CDR3 DNA: TGCGCCAGCAGCCACTGGCAGCCGTCCTCTGGAAACACCATATATTTT; CDR3 protein: CASSHWQPSSGNTIYF
V gene: TRBV6-2/TRBV6-3; D gene: -; J gene: TRBJ2-2; clone size: -; CDR3 DNA: TGTGCCAGCCTAAGTCCATGGACCGGGGAGCTGTTTTTT; CDR3 protein: CASLSPWTGELFF
V gene: TRBV27; D gene: -; J gene: TRBJ1-1; clone size: -; CDR3 DNA: TGTGCCAGCAGTTTAGATTACAGGGTGAACACTGAAGCTTTCTTT; CDR3 protein: CASSLDYRVNTEAFF
V gene: TRBV7-2; D gene: TRBD1; J gene: TRBJ1-6; clone size: few; CDR3 DNA: TGTGCCAGCAGGACAGGGTCCAATTCACCCCTCCACTTT; CDR3 protein: CASRTGSNSPLHF
V gene: TRBV6-6; D gene: TRBD1; J gene: TRBJ2-1; clone size: many; CDR3 DNA: TGTGCCAGTGGACAGGGGCCCTACAATGAGCAGTTCTTC; CDR3 protein: CASGQGPYNEQFF
V gene: TRBV18; D gene: TRBD1; J gene: TRBJ2-7; clone size: many; CDR3 DNA: TGTGCCAGCTCACCACGAACAGGGGGCTCCCACGAGCAGTACTTC; CDR3 protein: CASSPRTGGSHEQYF
V gene: TRBV29-1; D gene: TRBD1; J gene: TRBJ1-2; clone size: few; CDR3 DNA: TGCAGCGCAAGAGGACAGGTCCCCGGCTACACCTTC; CDR3 protein: CSARGQVPGYTF
V gene: TRBV9; D gene: TRBD2; J gene: TRBJ2-7; clone size: -; CDR3 DNA: TGTGCCAGCAGCTATAGCGGGGCTGAGGGAGAGCAGTACTTC; CDR3 protein: CASSYSGAEGEQYF
V gene: TRBV18; D gene: TRBD1; J gene: TRBJ2-1; clone size: few; CDR3 DNA: TGTGCCAGCTCACCCGACAGGGGGATAAATGAGCAGTTCTTC; CDR3 protein: CASSPDRGINEQFF
V gene: TRBV7-2; D gene: TRBD1; J gene: TRBJ1-1; clone size: -; CDR3 DNA: TGTGCCAGCAGCACACAGGGGGGAACTGAAGCTTTCTTT; CDR3 protein: CASSTQGGTEAFF
V gene: TRBV6-2/TRBV6-3; D gene: TRBD2; J gene: TRBJ2-5; clone size: few; CDR3 DNA: TGTGCCAGCAGTTACTCGGAGTTAGCGGGGACCCAGTACTTC; CDR3 protein: CASSYSELAGTQYF
V gene: TRBV6-5; D gene: -; J gene: TRBJ2-3; clone size: -; CDR3 DNA: TGTGCCAGCACCAACCGAGGGGGGAGGAGCACAGATACGCAGTATTTT; CDR3 protein: CASTNRGGRSTDTQYF
V gene: TRBV2; D gene: -; J gene: TRBJ2-5; clone size: -; CDR3 DNA: TGTGCCAGGTCCGGGACCCAACAAGAGACCCAGTACTTC; CDR3 protein: CARSGTQQETQYF